This T cell receptor beta chain was sequenced during a study of cytomegalovirus exposure and HLA in healthy donors. Donors in the study were healthy people who gave bone marrow. The trim removed 3 bases at V and 1 base at J, leaving 6 bases unmatched. Germline assignment: CDR1 SGHDT and CDR2 YYEEEE. The CDR3 runs to 15 residues. Vbeta (60) and Jbeta (13) primers were used in the PCR. TCRdb keeps only in-frame clones here, not all; method: immunoSEQ multiplex PCR. The profile shows nearly 80,000 clones, 79% of them singletons. This sequence was found in a woman in her 40s in good health and CMV-seropositive. Sequences were obtained from PBMCs. The chain employs TRBV5-6 and TRBJ2-5; the match to TRBD1 covers 7 bases. CDR3 coding DNA: TGTGCCAGCAGCTGGGAACAGGGGCCCCAAGAGACCCAGTACTTC. It is translated as CASSWEQGPQETQYF.